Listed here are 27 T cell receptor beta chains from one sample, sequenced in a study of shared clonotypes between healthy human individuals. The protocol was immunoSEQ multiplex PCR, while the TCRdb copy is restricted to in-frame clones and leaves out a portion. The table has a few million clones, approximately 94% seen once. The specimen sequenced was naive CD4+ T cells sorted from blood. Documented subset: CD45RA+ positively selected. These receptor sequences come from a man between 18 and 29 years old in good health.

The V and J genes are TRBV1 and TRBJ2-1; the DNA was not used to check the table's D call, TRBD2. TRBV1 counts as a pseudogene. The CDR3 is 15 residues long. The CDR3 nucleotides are TGCACCAGCAGCCTCAAGCGGGAGGGTAACCATGAGCAGTTCTTC. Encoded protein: CTSSLKREGNHEQFF.

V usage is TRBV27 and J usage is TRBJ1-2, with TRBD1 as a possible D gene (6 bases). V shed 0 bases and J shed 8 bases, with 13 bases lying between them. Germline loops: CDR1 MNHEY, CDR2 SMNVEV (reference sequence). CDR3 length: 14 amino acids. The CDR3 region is CASSLSQGRDGYTF. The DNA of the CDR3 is TGTGCCAGCAGTTTATCGCAGGGGCGCGACGGCTACACCTTC.

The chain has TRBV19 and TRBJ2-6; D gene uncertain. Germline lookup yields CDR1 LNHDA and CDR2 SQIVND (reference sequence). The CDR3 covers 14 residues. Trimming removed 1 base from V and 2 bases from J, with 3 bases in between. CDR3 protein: CASSIVPGANVLTF. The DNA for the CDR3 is TGTGCCAGTAGTATAGTACCTGGGGCCAACGTCCTGACTTTC.

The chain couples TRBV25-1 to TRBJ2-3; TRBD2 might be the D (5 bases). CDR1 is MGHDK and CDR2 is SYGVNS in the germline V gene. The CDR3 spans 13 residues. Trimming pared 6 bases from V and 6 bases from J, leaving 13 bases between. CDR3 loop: CASSDTWEDTQYF. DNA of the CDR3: TGTGCCAGCAGCGACACTTGGGAGGATACGCAGTATTTT.

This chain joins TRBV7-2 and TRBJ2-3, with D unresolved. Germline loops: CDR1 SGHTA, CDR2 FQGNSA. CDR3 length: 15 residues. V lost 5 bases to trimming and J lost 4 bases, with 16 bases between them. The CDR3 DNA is TGTGCCAGCAGCCCATGGGGTTTGGGCCCAGATACGCAGTATTTT. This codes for CASSPWGLGPDTQYF.

CDR3 nucleotide sequence: TGTGCCATCAGTGAGTTAGGGCCGGCTGGCACAGATACGCAGTATTTT. Translating it yields CAISELGPAGTDTQYF. V gene TRBV10-3 combines with J gene TRBJ2-3; no clear D. The CDR3 loop spans 16 amino acids. V was pared by 1 base and J by 1 base, with 12 bases between. The V gene's germline CDR1 is ENHRY and CDR2 SYGVKD.

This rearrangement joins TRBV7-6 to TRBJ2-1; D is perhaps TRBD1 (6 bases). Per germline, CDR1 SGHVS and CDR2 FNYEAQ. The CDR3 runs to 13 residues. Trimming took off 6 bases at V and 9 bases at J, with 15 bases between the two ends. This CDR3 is CASSGQPSGEQFF. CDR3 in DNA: TGTGCCAGCAGTGGACAGCCTTCGGGTGAGCAGTTCTTC.

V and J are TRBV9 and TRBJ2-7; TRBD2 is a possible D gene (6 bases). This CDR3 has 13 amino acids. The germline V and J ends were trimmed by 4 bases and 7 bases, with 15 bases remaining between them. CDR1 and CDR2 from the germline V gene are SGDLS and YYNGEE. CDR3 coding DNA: TGTGCCAGCAGCACGGACGCCGGGACTGAGCAGTACTTC. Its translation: CASSTDAGTEQYF. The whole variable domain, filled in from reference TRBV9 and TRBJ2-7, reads DSGVTQTPKHLITATGQRVTLRCSPRSGDLSVYWYQQSLDQGLQFLIQYYNGEERAKGNILERFSAQQFPDLHSELNLSSLELGDSALYFCASSTDAGTEQYFGPGTRLTVT.

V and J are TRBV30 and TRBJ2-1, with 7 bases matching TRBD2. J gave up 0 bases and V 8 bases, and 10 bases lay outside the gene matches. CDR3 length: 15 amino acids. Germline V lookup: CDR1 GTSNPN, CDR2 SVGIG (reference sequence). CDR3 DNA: TGTGCCCGGGGCGGGGGTCTGGGCTCCTACAATGAGCAGTTCTTC. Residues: CARGGGLGSYNEQFF.

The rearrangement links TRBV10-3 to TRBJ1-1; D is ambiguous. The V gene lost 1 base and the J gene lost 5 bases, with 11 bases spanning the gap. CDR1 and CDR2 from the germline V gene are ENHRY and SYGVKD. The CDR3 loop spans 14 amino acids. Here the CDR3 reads CAISELGRSTEAFF. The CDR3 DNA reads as TGTGCCATCAGTGAGTTGGGCAGAAGTACTGAAGCTTTCTTT.

CDR3 sequence: CAISDGPPSDLFNEQFF. In nucleotides, the CDR3 is TGTGCCATCAGTGATGGCCCGCCTTCCGACCTTTTCAATGAGCAGTTCTTC. The V gene is TRBV10-3, the J gene TRBJ2-1; D ambiguous. Germline values: CDR1 ENHRY, CDR2 SYGVKD. CDR3 length equals 17 residues. Trimming removed 3 bases from V and 6 bases from J, with 21 bases in between.

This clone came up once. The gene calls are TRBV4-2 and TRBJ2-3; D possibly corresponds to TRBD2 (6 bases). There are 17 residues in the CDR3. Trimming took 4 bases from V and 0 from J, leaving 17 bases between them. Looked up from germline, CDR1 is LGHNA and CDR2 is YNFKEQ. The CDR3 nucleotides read TGTGCCAGCAGCCCCCTTAATCCGGGAGAAAGCACAGATACGCAGTATTTT. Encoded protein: CASSPLNPGESTDTQYF.

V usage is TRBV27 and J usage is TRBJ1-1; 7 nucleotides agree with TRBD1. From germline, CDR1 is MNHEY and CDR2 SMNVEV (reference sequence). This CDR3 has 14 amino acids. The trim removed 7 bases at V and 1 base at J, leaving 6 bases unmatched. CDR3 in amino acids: CASKVGTANTEAFF. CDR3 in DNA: TGTGCCAGCAAGGTTGGGACAGCGAACACTGAAGCTTTCTTT.

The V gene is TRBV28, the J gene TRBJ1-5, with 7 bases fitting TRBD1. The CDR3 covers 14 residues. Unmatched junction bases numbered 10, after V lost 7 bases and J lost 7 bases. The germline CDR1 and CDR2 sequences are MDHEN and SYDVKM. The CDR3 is CASTPPGGRQPQHF. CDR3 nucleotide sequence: TGTGCCAGCACCCCTCCAGGGGGTCGGCAGCCCCAGCATTTT.

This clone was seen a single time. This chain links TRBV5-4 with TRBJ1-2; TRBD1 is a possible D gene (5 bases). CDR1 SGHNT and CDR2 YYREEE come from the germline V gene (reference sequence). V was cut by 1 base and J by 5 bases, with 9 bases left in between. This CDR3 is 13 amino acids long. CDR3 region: CASSLRGLYGYTF. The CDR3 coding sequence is TGTGCCAGCAGCTTGAGGGGACTTTATGGCTACACCTTC.

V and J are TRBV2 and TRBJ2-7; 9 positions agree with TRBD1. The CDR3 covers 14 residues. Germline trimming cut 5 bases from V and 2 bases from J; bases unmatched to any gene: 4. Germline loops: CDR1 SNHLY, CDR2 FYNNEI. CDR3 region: CASSFRQGAYEQYF. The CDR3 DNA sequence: TGTGCCAGCAGTTTTCGACAGGGGGCCTACGAGCAGTACTTC.

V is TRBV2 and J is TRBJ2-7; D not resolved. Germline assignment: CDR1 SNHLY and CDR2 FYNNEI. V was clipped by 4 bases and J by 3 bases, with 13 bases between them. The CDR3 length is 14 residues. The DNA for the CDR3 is TGTGCCAGCAGTGTACGGTCTTTTCTCTACGAGCAGTACTTC. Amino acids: CASSVRSFLYEQYF.

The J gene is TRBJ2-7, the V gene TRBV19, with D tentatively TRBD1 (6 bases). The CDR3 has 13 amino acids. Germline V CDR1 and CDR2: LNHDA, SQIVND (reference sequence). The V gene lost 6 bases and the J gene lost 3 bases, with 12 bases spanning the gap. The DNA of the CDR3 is TGTGCCAGTAGCTACAGGGTAAACTACGAGCAGTACTTC. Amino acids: CASSYRVNYEQYF. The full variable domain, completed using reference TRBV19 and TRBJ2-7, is DGGITQSPKYLFRKEGQNVTLSCEQNLNHDAMYWYRQDPGQGLRLIYYSQIVNDFQKGDIAEGYSVSREKKESFPLTVTSAQKNPTAFYLCASSYRVNYEQYFGPGTRLTVT.

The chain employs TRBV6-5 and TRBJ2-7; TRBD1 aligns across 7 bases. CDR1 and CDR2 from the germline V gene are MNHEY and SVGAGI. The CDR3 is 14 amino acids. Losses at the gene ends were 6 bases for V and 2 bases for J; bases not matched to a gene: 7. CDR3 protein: CASRPDRVTYEQYF. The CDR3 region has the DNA TGTGCCAGCAGACCCGACAGGGTCACCTACGAGCAGTACTTC.

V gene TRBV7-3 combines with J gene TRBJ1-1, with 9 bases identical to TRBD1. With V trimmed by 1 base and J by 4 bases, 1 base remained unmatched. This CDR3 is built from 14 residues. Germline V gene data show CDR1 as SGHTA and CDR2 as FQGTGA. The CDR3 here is CASSLKTGGTEAFF. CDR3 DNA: TGTGCCAGCAGCTTAAAGACAGGGGGCACTGAAGCTTTCTTT.

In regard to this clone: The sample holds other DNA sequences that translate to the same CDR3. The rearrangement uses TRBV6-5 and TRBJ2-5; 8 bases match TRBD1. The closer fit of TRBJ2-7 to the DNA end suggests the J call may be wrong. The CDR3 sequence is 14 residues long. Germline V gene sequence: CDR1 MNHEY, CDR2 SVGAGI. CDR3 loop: CASSYSDRGYEQYF. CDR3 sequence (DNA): TGTGCCAGCAGTTACTCCGACAGGGGATACGAGCAGTACTTC.

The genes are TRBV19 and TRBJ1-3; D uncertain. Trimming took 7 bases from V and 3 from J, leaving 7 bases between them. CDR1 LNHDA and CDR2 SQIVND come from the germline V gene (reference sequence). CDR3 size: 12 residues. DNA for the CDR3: TGTGCCAGTATAGGTGATGGAAACACCATATATTTT. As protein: CASIGDGNTIYF.

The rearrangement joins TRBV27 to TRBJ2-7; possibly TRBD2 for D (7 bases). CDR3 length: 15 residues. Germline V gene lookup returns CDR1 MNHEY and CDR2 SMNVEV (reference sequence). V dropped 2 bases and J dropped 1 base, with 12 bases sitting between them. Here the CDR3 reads CASSLQGGGSYEQYF. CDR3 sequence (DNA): TGTGCCAGCAGTTTACAGGGAGGGGGGTCCTACGAGCAGTACTTC.

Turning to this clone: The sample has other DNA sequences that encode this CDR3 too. Here the CDR3 DNA reads TGTGCCAGTAGTATACAGGGGGGCACTGAAGCTTTCTTT. Residues: CASSIQGGTEAFF. The chain links TRBV19 to TRBJ1-1; 7 bases are shared with TRBD1. In germline, CDR1 is LNHDA, CDR2 SQIVND (reference sequence). The CDR3 runs 13 residues. V trimming: 2 bases; J trimming: 4 bases; junction bases outside the gene matches: 1.

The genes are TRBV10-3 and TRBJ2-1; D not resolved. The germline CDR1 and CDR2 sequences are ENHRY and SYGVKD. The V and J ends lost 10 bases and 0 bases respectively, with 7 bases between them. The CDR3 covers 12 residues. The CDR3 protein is CATGSSYNEQFF. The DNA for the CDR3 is TGTGCCACCGGAAGCTCCTACAATGAGCAGTTCTTC.

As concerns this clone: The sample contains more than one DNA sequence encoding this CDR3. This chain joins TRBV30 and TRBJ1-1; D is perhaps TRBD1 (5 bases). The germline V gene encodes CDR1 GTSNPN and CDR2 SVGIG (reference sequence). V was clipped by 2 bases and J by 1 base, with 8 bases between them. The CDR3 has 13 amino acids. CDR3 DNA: TGTGCCTGGAGTTACAGGAGGAACACTGAAGCTTTCTTT. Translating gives CAWSYRRNTEAFF.

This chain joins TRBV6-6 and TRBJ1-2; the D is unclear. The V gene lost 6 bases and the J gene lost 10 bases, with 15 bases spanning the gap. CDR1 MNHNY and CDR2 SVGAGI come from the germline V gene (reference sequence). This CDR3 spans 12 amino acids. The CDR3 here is CASRENNMAYTF. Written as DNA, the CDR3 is TGTGCCAGCAGAGAGAACAATATGGCCTACACCTTC.